The clone carrying this T cell receptor (beta chain) was picked up one time. Other DNA sequences from this sample encode an identical CDR3 as well. These data originate in a study of shared clonotypes between healthy human individuals. Germline V gene lookup returns CDR1 MNHNS and CDR2 SASEGT. The CDR3 is 16 residues long. J lost 1 base, V lost 3 bases, and 6 bases had no gene match. In the study's own analysis: Filtering differed, since immunoSEQ gave only junction sequences and no quality scores. TCRdb's copy holds only in-frame clones and misses some; the assay was immunoSEQ multiplex PCR. V and J calls plus clone size are reproduced from that table; the DNA served to infer D and trimming. The table includes 2 million or so clones, 90% to 95% detected once.

The receptor was isolated from a man between 18 and 29 years old in good health. Sequences were obtained from naive CD4+ T cells sorted from blood. The subset denotes: CD45RA+ positively selected. V gene TRBV6-1 combines with J gene TRBJ1-5, with 7 bases lining up with TRBD1. The CDR3 DNA is TGTGCCAGCAGTGAGAGGCAGGGGGTGAGCAATCAGCCCCAGCATTTT. Its translation: CASSERQGVSNQPQHF.